This TCR beta chain originates from a study of cytomegalovirus exposure and HLA in healthy donors. Study context: Earlier, 150 million to 200 million T cells were analyzed, and 90 million to 140 million unique TCR beta sequences were found among them.

Primers: 60 Vbeta forward and 13 Jbeta reverse. TCRdb's copy holds only in-frame clones and misses some; the assay was immunoSEQ multiplex PCR. The sample consists of under 250,000 clones, roughly four fifths of them appearing once. This clone came up a few times. Trimming stripped 1 base from V and 8 bases from J, with 20 bases between. The germline gives CDR1 LNHNV, CDR2 YYDKDF (reference sequence). This CDR3 spans 17 amino acids. The sample taken for sequencing was PBMCs. The sequence derives from a woman aged 45 to 65 in good health and CMV-seropositive. The chain recombines TRBV15 with TRBJ1-4; D is uncertain. CDR3 nucleotides: TGTGCCACCAGCAGAGGCTTATGGGAGAGCGGCCCGGAAAAACTGTTTTTT. It is translated as CATSRGLWESGPEKLFF.